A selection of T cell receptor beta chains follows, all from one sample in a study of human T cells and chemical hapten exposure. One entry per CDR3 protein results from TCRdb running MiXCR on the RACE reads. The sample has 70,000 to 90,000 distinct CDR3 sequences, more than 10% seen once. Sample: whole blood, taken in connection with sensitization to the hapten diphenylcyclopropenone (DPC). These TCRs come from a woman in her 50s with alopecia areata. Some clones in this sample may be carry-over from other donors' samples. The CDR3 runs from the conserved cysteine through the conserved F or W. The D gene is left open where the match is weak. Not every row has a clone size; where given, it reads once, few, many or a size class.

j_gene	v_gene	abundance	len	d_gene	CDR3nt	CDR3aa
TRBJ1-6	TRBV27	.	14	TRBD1	TGTGCCAGCAGTTTCGGGGACAGTAATTCACCCCTCCACTTT	CASSFGDSNSPLHF
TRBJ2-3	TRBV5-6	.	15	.	TGTGCCAGCAGCTTGGGTGGGATGGGGACAGATACGCAGTATTTT	CASSLGGMGTDTQYF
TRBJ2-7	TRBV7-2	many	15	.	TGTGCCAGCAGCTCCTACTCCGGCCCTAACTACGAGCAGTACTTC	CASSSYSGPNYEQYF
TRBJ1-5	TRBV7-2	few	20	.	TGTGCCAGCAGCTTAGGGTACGAAGAGGAGGTTAGGGGCCCGAATCAGCCCCAGCATTTT	CASSLGYEEEVRGPNQPQHF
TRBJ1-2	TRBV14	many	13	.	TGTGCCAGCAGCGGACGGGACCCCTATGGCTACACCTTC	CASSGRDPYGYTF
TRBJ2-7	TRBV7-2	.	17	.	TGTGCCAGCAGCTTAGGCTCGAATAGCCCAACCTCCTACGAGCAGTACTTC	CASSLGSNSPTSYEQYF
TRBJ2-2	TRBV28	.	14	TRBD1	TGTGCCAGCTTGGGACAGCAGAACACCGGGGAGCTGTTTTTT	CASLGQQNTGELFF
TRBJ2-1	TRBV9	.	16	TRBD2	TGTGCCAGCACCCCTCCGGGACTAGCGGTTAAAAATGAGCAGTTCTTC	CASTPPGLAVKNEQFF
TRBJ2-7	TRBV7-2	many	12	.	TGTGCCAGCAGCGGGGTCGGCTACGAGCAGTACTTC	CASSGVGYEQYF
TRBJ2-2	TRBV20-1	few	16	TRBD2	TGCAGTGCTAGAGCCAGCGGGAGTGCGTATACCGGGGAGCTGTTTTTT	CSARASGSAYTGELFF
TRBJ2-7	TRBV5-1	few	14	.	TGCGCCAGCAGCTTGGACGGGAGCAGGTACGAGCAGTACTTC	CASSLDGSRYEQYF
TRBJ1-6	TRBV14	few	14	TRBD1	TGTGCCAGCAGCCAACAGGGGGCTGGGTCACCCCTCCACTTT	CASSQQGAGSPLHF
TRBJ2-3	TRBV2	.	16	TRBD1	TGTGCCAGCAGTGATTGGGGACAGGGAGGGTCAGATACGCAGTATTTT	CASSDWGQGGSDTQYF
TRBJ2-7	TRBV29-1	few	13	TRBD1	TGCAGCGTCCGGACAGGTCGGGCCTACGAGCAGTACTTC	CSVRTGRAYEQYF
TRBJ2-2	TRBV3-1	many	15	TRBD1	TGTGCCAGCAGCCCGGGACAGGGGGAGACCGGGGAGCTGTTTTTT	CASSPGQGETGELFF
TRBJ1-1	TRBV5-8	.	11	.	TGTGCCAGCAGCTTGGTTACTGAAGCTTTCTTT	CASSLVTEAFF
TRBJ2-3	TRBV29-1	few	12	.	TGCAGCGTTATTCAGAGCACAGATACGCAGTATTTT	CSVIQSTDTQYF
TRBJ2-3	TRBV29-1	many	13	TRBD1	TGCAGCAGCCTTGGACAGGGGACAGATACGCAGTATTTT	CSSLGQGTDTQYF
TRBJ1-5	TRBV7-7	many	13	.	TGTGCTAGCAGCTTGTCGGATGGGCAGCCCCAGCATTTT	CASSLSDGQPQHF
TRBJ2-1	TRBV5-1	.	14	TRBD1	TGCGCCAGCAGCACGGACAGGTTTTACAATGAGCAGTTCTTC	CASSTDRFYNEQFF
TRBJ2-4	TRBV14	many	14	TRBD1	TGTGCCAGCAGCAGACAGGGGGCCAAAAACATTCAGTACTTC	CASSRQGAKNIQYF
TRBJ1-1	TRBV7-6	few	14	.	TGTGCCAGCAGCTTCGGCCAGGGGAACACTGAAGCTTTCTTT	CASSFGQGNTEAFF
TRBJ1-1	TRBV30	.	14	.	TGTGCCTGGAGTGTTAAGATGAGGAACACTGAAGCTTTCTTT	CAWSVKMRNTEAFF
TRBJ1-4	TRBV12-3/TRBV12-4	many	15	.	TGTGCCAGCAGTTTAGTCCCCCCTAGCGATGAAAAACTGTTTTTT	CASSLVPPSDEKLFF
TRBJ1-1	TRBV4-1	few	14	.	TGCGCCAGCAGCCAAGAAACAGGGAACGCTGAAGCTTTCTTT	CASSQETGNAEAFF
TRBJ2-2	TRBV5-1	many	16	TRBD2	TGCGCCAGCAGCTGGAGGGCTAGCGGGAGCGCCGGGGAGCTGTTTTTT	CASSWRASGSAGELFF
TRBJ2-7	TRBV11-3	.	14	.	TGTGCCAGCAGCTTCCCGAGTAACTCCTACGAGCAGTACTTC	CASSFPSNSYEQYF
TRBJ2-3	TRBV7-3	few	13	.	TGTGCCAGCAGCTTATCCGGGGAGTATACGCAGTATTTT	CASSLSGEYTQYF
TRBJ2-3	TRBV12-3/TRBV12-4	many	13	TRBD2	TGTGCCAGCAGTTTGAGGGGAGGGGATACGCAGTATTTT	CASSLRGGDTQYF
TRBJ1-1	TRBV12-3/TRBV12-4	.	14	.	TGTGCCAGCAGGCCTCAGGGGAGGGAAACTGAAGCTTTCTTT	CASRPQGRETEAFF
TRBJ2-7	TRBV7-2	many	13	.	TGTGCCAGCAGCTTATCCCGGACGGGCGAGCAGTACTTC	CASSLSRTGEQYF
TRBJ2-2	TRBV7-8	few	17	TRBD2	TGTGCCAGCAGCCGACAGGGACTAGCGGGATACACCGGGGAGCTGTTTTTT	CASSRQGLAGYTGELFF
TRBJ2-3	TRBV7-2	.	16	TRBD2	TGTGCCAGCAGCCTCCGGGGACTAGTAGGCACAGATACGCAGTATTTT	CASSLRGLVGTDTQYF
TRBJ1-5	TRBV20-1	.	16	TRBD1	TGCAGTGCTAGGAGGCCCGGGACAGGGGCAAATCAGCCCCAGCATTTT	CSARRPGTGANQPQHF
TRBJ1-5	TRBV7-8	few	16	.	TGTGCCAGCAGCTTGGCTTCAGGGATGGGTGGGCAGCCCCAGCATTTT	CASSLASGMGGQPQHF